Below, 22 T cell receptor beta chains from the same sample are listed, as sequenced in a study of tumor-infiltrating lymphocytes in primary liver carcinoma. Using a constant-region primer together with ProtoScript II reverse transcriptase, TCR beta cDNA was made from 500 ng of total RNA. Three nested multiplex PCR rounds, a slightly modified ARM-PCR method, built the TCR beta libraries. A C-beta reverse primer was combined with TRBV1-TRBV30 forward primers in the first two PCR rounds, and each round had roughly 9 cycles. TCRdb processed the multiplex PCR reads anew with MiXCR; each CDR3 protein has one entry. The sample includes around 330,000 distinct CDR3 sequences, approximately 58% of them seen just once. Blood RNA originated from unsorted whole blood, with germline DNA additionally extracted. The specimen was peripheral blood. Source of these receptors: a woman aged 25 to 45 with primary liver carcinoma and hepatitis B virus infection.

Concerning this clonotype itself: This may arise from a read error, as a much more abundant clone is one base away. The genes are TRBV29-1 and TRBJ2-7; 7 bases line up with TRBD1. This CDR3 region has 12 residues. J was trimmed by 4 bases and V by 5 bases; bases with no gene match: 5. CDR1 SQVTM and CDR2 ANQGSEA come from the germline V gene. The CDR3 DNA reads TGCAGCGTTCAGACAGGGTCGTACGAGCAGTACTTC. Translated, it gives CSVQTGSYEQYF.

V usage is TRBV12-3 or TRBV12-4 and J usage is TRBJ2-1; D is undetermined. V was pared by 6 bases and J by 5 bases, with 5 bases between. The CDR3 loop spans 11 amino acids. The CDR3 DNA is TGTGCCAGCAGGGAAGACAATGAGCAGTTCTTC. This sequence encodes CASREDNEQFF.

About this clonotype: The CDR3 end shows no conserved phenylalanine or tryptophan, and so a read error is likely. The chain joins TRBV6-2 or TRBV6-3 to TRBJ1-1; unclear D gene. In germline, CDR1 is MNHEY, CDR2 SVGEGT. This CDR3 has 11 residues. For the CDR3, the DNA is TGTGCCTGCAGGCGTAACACTGAAGCTTTCCTT. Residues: CACRRNTEAFL.

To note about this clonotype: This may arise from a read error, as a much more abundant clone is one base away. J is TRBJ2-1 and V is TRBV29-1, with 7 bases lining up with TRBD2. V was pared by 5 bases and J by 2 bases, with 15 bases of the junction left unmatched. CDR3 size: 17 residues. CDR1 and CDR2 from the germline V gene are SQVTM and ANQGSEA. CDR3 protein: CSVPSALAARTYNEQFF. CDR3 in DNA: TGCAGCGTTCCCTCCGCTCTAGCGGCGAGAACCTACAATGAGCAGTTCTTC.

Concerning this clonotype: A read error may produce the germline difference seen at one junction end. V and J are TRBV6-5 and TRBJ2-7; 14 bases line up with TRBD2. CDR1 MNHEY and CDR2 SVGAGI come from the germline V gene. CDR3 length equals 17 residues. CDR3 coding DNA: TGTGCCAGCCGTTACGCGAAGGGACTAGCGGGAGACCACGAGCAGTACTTC. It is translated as CASRYAKGLAGDHEQYF.

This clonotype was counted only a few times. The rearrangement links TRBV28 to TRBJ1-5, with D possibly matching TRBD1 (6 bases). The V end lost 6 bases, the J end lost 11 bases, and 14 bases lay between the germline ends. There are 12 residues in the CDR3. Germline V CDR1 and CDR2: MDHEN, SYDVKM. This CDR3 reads CASSRRGRAQHF. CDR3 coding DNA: TGTGCCAGCAGCCGGAGGGGGAGGGCCCAGCATTTT.

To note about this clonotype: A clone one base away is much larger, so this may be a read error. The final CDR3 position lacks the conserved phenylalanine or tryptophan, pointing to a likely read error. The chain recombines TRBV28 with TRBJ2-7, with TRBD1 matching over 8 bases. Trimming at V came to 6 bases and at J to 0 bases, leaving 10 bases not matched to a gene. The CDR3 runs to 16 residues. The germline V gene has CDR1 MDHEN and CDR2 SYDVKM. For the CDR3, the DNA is TGTGCCAGCAGCCCGACCGGGACAGGCTACTCCTACGAGCAGTACCTC. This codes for CASSPTGTGYSYEQYL.

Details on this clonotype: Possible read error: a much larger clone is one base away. CDR3 in amino acids: CASSQDLETWGTQPQHF. The CDR3 bases are TGCGCCAGCAGCCAAGATTTGGAAACATGGGGGACTCAGCCCCAGCATTTT. The chain employs TRBV4-3 and TRBJ1-5, with D possibly matching TRBD1 (5 bases). The V and J ends lost 0 bases and 6 bases respectively, with 18 bases between them. This CDR3 comprises 17 residues. Per the germline V gene, CDR1 is LGHNA and CDR2 is YSLEER.

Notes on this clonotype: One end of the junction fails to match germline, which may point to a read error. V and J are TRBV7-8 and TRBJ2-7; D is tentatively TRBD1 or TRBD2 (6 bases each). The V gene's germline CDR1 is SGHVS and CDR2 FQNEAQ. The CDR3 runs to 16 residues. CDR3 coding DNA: TGTGGCAGCAGCTCCGAGGGGGGATGGACTACCTACGAGCAGTACTTC. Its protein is CGSSSEGGWTTYEQYF. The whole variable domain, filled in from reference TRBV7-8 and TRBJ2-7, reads GAGVSQSPRYKVAKRGQDVALRCDPISGHVSLFWYQQALGQGPEFLTYFQNEAQLDKSGLPSDRFFAERPEGSVSTLKIQRTQQEDSAVYLCGSSSEGGWTTYEQYFGPGTRLTVT.

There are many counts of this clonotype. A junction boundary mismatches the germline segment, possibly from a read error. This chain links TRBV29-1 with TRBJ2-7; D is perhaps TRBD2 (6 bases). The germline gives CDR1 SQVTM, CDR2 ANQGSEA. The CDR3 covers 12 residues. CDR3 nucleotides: TGCAGCATTGATGGAGGGGACTACGAGCAGTACTTC. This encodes CSIDGGDYEQYF.

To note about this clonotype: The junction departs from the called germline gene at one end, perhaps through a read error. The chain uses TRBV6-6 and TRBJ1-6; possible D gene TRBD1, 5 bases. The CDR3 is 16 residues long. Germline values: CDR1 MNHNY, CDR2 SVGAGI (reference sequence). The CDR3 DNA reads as TGTGTCAGCAGCCGTACATCGCCAGGGTTTAATTTACCCCTCCACTTT. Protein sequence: CVSSRTSPGFNLPLHF.

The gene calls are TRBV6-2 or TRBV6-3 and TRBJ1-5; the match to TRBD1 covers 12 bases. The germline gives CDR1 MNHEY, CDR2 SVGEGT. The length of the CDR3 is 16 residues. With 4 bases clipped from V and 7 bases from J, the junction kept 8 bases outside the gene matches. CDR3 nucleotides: TGTGCCAGCAGTTCCCGGGACAGGGGGCGGAAGCAGCCCCAGCATTTT. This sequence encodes CASSSRDRGRKQPQHF.

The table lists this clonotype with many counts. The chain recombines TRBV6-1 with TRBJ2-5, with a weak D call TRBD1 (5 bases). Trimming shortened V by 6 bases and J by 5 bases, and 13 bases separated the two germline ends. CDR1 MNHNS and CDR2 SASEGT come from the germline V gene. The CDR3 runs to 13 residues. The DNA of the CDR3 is TGTGCCAGCAGCCTAGGGGTTGGCGAGACCCAGTACTTC. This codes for CASSLGVGETQYF.

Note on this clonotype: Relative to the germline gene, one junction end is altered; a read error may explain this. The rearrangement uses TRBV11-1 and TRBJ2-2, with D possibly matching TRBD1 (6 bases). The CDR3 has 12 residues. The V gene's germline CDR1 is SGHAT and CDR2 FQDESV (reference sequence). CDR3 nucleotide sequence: TGTGCCAGCAGTCCAGGGCCAGGGGAGCTGTCTTTT. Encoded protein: CASSPGPGELSF. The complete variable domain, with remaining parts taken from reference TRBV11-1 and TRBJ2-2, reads EAEVAQSPRYKITEKSQAVAFWCDPISGHATLYWYRQILGQGPELLVQFQDESVVDDSQLPKDRFSAERLKGVDSTLKIQPAELGDSAMYLCASSPGPGELSFGEGSRLTVL.

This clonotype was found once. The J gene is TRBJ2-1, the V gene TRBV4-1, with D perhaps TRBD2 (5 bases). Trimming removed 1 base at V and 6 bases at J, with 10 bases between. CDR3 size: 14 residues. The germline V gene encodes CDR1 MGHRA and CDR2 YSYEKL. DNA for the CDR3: TGCGCCAGCAGCCAAGTATACGGAGGCAATGAGCAGTTCTTC. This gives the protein CASSQVYGGNEQFF.

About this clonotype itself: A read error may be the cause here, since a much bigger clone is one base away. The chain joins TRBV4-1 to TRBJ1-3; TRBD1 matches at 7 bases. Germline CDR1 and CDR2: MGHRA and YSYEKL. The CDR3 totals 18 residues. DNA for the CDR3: TGCGCCAACAGCCAAGGTTCGACAGGGCCGCTCTCTGGAAACACCATATATTTT. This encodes CANSQGSTGPLSGNTIYF.

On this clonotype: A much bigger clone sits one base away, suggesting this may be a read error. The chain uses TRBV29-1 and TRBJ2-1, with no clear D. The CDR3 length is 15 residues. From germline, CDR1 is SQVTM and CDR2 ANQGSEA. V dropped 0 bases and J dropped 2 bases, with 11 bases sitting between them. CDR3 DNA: TGCAGCGTTGAAGAAAGCGCCTACCCCTACAATGAGCAGTTCTTC. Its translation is CSVEESAYPYNEQFF.

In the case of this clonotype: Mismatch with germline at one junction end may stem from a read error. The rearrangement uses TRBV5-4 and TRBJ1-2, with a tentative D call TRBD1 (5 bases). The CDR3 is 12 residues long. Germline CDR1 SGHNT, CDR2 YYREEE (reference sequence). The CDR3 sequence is CDSSPRGVGYTF. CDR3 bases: TGTGACAGCAGCCCCAGAGGGGTTGGCTACACCTTC.

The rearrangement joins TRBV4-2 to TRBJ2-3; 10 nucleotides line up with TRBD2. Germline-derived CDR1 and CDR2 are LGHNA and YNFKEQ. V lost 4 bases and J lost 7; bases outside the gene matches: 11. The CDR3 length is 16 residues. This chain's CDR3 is CASSPRATSGKHTQYF. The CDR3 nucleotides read TGTGCCAGCAGCCCCCGTGCTACTAGCGGGAAGCATACGCAGTATTTT.

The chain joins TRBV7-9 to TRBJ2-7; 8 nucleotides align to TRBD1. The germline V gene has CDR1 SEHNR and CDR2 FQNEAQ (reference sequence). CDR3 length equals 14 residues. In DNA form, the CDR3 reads TGTGCAGCTAAGGGACAGGCTGACTCCTACGAGCAGTACTTC. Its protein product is CAAKGQADSYEQYF.

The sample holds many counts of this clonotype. The CDR3 DNA reads as TGTGCCAGCAGTTACGGGGACTTTAGTCGTGAGCAGTTCTTC. Protein product: CASSYGDFSREQFF. This chain joins TRBV6-5 and TRBJ2-1; D perhaps matches TRBD2 (6 bases). CDR3 length: 14 amino acids. The germline V gene has CDR1 MNHEY and CDR2 SVGAGI. With 2 bases removed from V and 9 bases from J, the gap between germline ends came to 14 bases.

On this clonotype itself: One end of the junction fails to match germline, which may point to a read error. This CDR3 reads CASSPGGNLRFF. In DNA, the CDR3 is TGTGCCAGCAGCCCAGGGGGAAACCTCCGGTTCTTC. The genes are TRBV7-8 and TRBJ2-5, with 7 bases matching TRBD1. In germline, CDR1 is SGHVS, CDR2 FQNEAQ. The CDR3 is 12 amino acids.